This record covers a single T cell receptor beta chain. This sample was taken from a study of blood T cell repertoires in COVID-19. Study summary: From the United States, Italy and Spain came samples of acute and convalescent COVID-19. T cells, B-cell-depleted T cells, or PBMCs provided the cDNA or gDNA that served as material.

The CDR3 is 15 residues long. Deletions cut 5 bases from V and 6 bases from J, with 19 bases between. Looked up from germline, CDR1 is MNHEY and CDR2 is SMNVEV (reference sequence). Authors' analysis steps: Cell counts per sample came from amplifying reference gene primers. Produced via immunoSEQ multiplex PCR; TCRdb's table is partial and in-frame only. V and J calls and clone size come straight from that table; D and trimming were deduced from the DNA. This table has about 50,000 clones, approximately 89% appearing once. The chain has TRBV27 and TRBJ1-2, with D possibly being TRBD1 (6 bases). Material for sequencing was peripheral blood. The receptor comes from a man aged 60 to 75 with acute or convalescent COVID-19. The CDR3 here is CASSPSVSGVDGYTF. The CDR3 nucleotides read TGTGCCAGCAGTCCTTCAGTTTCAGGGGTGGATGGCTACACCTTC.